This TCR beta chain was identified in a study of blood T cell repertoires in COVID-19. Germline CDR1 SGDLS, CDR2 YYNGEE. The V and J ends lost 0 bases and 0 bases respectively, with 15 bases between them. CDR3 length: 17 residues. Method: immunoSEQ multiplex PCR; TCRdb's copy keeps in-frame clones and lacks some. The sample carries over 30,000 clones, 83% recorded once. The sequencing input was peripheral blood. The receptor's source is a middle-aged man with acute or convalescent COVID-19. This chain connects TRBV9 to TRBJ1-2; a weak D match, TRBD1 (6 bases). The CDR3 bases are TGTGCCAGCAGCGTAGGCTACTCGGGGGGCGCTAACTATGGCTACACCTTC. Translating it yields CASSVGYSGGANYGYTF.